Below are 23 T cell receptor beta chains sequenced from a single sample in a study of immune characterization of retroperitoneal liposarcoma. TCRdb analysed the PCR reads with MiXCR anew, one entry per CDR3 protein. The sample records 1,500 to 2,000 distinct CDR3 sequences, around 50% being singletons. Material: tumor tissue. The receptors were sampled from a male donor with retroperitoneal liposarcoma.

This sequence joins TRBV27 and TRBJ2-1; 12 bases are shared with TRBD2. With V trimmed by 7 bases and J by 1 base, 8 bases remained unmatched. Per germline, CDR1 MNHEY and CDR2 SMNVEV (reference sequence). CDR3 length: 17 amino acids. This chain's CDR3 is CASTRLAGGSSYNEQFF. In DNA, the CDR3 is TGTGCCAGCACAAGGCTAGCGGGAGGGAGTTCCTACAATGAGCAGTTCTTC.

In its sample, this clonotype ranks as hyperexpanded. The rearrangement links TRBV7-2 to TRBJ2-1; D gene unclear. Germline V gene data show CDR1 as SGHTA and CDR2 as FQGNSA. This CDR3 is built from 15 residues. Trimming left V 5 bases short and J 2 bases short, with 13 bases between. The CDR3 here is CASSPLYGAYNEQFF. In nucleotides, the CDR3 is TGTGCCAGCAGCCCTTTGTATGGGGCCTACAATGAGCAGTTCTTC.

This chain joins TRBV7-2 and TRBJ1-4; D is ambiguous. V lost 3 bases to trimming and J lost 5 bases, with 10 bases between them. This CDR3 is 14 amino acids long. In germline, CDR1 is SGHTA, CDR2 FQGNSA. Written as DNA, the CDR3 is TGTGCCAGCAGCTTGGACCGCTCAAATGAAAAACTGTTTTTT. Protein product: CASSLDRSNEKLFF.

By frequency in the sample, this clonotype is large (0.1 to 1%). The CDR3 DNA follows: TGTGCCAGCAGCTTAGACAGCGGAGGCACAGATACGCAGTATTTT. Translated: CASSLDSGGTDTQYF. The rearrangement joins TRBV7-2 to TRBJ2-3, with D perhaps matching TRBD2 (5 bases). The V and J ends lost 1 base and 1 base respectively, with 9 bases between them. CDR1 SGHTA and CDR2 FQGNSA come from the germline V gene. CDR3 size: 15 residues.

This clonotype showed up just a few times. The V call is TRBV25-1, the J call TRBJ2-5, with D uncertain. The J call could be wrong; TRBJ2-7 is a better fit for the DNA end. Germline CDR1 MGHDK, CDR2 SYGVNS. CDR3 length equals 12 residues. CDR3 in DNA: TGTGCCAGCAGCACACAAGCCGGCGAGCAGTACTTC. It translates to CASSTQAGEQYF.

The chain uses TRBV6-5 and TRBJ2-1, with D possibly TRBD2 on 5 matching bases. With 0 bases removed from V and 12 bases from J, the gap between germline ends came to 12 bases. Germline assignment: CDR1 MNHEY and CDR2 SVGAGI. The CDR3 is 13 amino acids. CDR3 in DNA: TGTGCCAGCAGTTACTCCCTAGCAGGAAGGCAGTTCTTC. This codes for CASSYSLAGRQFF.

The chain joins TRBV27 to TRBJ2-7; unclear D gene. Germline V CDR1 and CDR2: MNHEY, SMNVEV (reference sequence). The CDR3 length is 14 residues. V lost 3 bases and J lost 0, with 9 bases in between. The chain's CDR3 is CASSLTANSYEQYF. The CDR3 region has the DNA TGTGCCAGCAGTTTGACGGCCAACTCCTACGAGCAGTACTTC.

The gene calls are TRBV7-6 and TRBJ2-1, with a possible D match to TRBD1 (6 bases). V was pared by 5 bases and J by 10 bases, with 21 bases between. CDR1 and CDR2 (germline): SGHVS, FNYEAQ. The CDR3 covers 15 residues. CDR3 amino acids: CASSKWQGSSYEQFF. The CDR3, as DNA: TGTGCCAGCAGCAAGTGGCAGGGGAGCTCCTACGAGCAGTTCTTC.

The rearrangement links TRBV6-6 to TRBJ2-5; a weak D match, TRBD2 (6 bases). This CDR3 has 15 amino acids. V was trimmed by 2 bases and J by 3 bases, leaving 13 bases between them. Germline assignment: CDR1 MNHNY and CDR2 SVGAGI (reference sequence). Written as DNA, the CDR3 is TGTGCCAGCAGTTACGGCGGGGACGCCAAAGAGACCCAGTACTTC. Its translation is CASSYGGDAKETQYF.

V gene TRBV7-2 combines with J gene TRBJ2-2; 9 bases fit TRBD2. The CDR3 runs to 14 residues. V was pared by 7 bases and J by 5 bases, with 5 bases of the junction left unmatched. Per the germline V gene, CDR1 is SGHTA and CDR2 is FQGNSA. Here the CDR3 reads CASNPGLATGELFF. The CDR3 bases are TGTGCCAGCAACCCGGGACTAGCAACCGGGGAGCTGTTTTTT.

The chain employs TRBV6-1 and TRBJ1-1, with 8 positions matching TRBD1. V was clipped by 8 bases and J by 2 bases; unmatched bases: 10. In germline, CDR1 is MNHNS, CDR2 SASEGT. The CDR3 totals 15 residues. The chain's CDR3 is CASSYRGYLNTEAFF. CDR3 in DNA: TGTGCCAGCTCTTACAGGGGGTATTTAAACACTGAAGCTTTCTTT.

In its sample, this clonotype was seen a few times. This chain connects TRBV27 to TRBJ2-4, with TRBD2 as a possible D gene (5 bases). The CDR3 consists of 13 residues. V was pared by 3 bases and J by 7 bases, with 10 bases between. Germline V gene sequence: CDR1 MNHEY, CDR2 SMNVEV (reference sequence). CDR3 DNA sequence: TGTGCCAGCAGTTTCCGGAGGCGGAACATTCAGTACTTC. Its protein product is CASSFRRRNIQYF.

This chain links TRBV12-3 or TRBV12-4 with TRBJ2-3; D gene unclear. V gave up 1 base and J gave up 0 bases, with 5 bases separating them. The CDR3 spans 14 residues. CDR3 bases: TGTGCCAGCAGTTTAGAGGCTAGCACAGATACGCAGTATTTT. This sequence encodes CASSLEASTDTQYF.

J is TRBJ2-5 and V is TRBV6-8; 9 bases match TRBD1. CDR1 is MNHGY and CDR2 is SAAAGT in the germline V gene. The CDR3 length is 13 residues. Trimming at V came to 9 bases and at J to 5 bases, leaving 7 bases not matched to a gene. In DNA, the CDR3 is TGTGCCAGGAGTCCGGGACAGGGCGAGACCCAGTACTTC. Encoded protein: CARSPGQGETQYF.

V is TRBV10-2 and J is TRBJ2-3, with TRBD1 as a possible D gene (6 bases). Germline V gene lookup returns CDR1 WSHSY and CDR2 SAAADI. The CDR3 has 14 amino acids. V was trimmed by 3 bases and J by 4 bases, leaving 11 bases between them. The CDR3 nucleotides are TGCGCCAGCAGTGACCGACAGGCCCCAGATACGCAGTATTTT. Protein product: CASSDRQAPDTQYF.

This clonotype was counted only a few times. The V and J genes are TRBV6-1 and TRBJ2-1; D might be TRBD1 or TRBD2, each matching 5 bases. The J call may be incorrect, as the DNA end agrees better with TRBJ2-7. The CDR3 spans 16 residues. Germline assignment: CDR1 MNHNS and CDR2 SASEGT. CDR3 region: CASSEEGPGSSYEQYF. The CDR3 DNA follows: TGTGCCAGCAGTGAAGAGGGGCCAGGGAGCTCCTACGAGCAGTACTTC.

V usage is TRBV6-1 and J usage is TRBJ2-1; 8 bases match TRBD2. This CDR3 comprises 14 residues. The germline CDR1 and CDR2 sequences are MNHNS and SASEGT. V gave up 7 bases and J gave up 4 bases; unmatched junction bases: 6. In nucleotides, the CDR3 is TGTGCCAGCAAGCCAGCGGGGGCTTACAATGAGCAGTTCTTC. Its protein is CASKPAGAYNEQFF.

This chain joins TRBV7-2 and TRBJ2-1; no definite D call. This CDR3 contains 12 residues. Looked up from germline, CDR1 is SGHTA and CDR2 is FQGNSA. V was pared by 1 base and J by 10 bases, with 8 bases between. CDR3 DNA: TGTGCCAGCAGCTTAGGATATTACGAGCAGTTCTTC. This sequence encodes CASSLGYYEQFF.

By its share, this clonotype is large. The chain combines TRBV6-1 with TRBJ2-5, with unresolved D. With 5 bases removed from V and 2 bases from J, the gap between germline ends came to 12 bases. This CDR3 has 14 amino acids. Looked up from germline, CDR1 is MNHNS and CDR2 is SASEGT. CDR3 loop: CASSYGLGQETQYF. The CDR3 DNA follows: TGTGCCAGCAGTTACGGCCTAGGACAAGAGACCCAGTACTTC.

The chain uses TRBV7-2 and TRBJ2-1; tentatively, D is TRBD1 or TRBD2 (7 bases each). V was trimmed by 4 bases and J by 10 bases, leaving 20 bases between them. Germline V gene lookup returns CDR1 SGHTA and CDR2 FQGNSA. The CDR3 loop spans 15 amino acids. The CDR3 sequence: CASSSRPGGVYEQFF. The DNA of the CDR3 is TGTGCCAGCAGCTCACGCCCAGGGGGGGTGTACGAGCAGTTCTTC.

This chain links TRBV6-8 with TRBJ2-3; perhaps TRBD2 as D (6 bases). The closer fit of TRBJ2-5 to the DNA end suggests the J call may be wrong. The CDR3 length is 13 residues. CDR1 is MNHGY and CDR2 is SAAAGT in the germline V gene. Written as DNA, the CDR3 is TGTGCCAGCAGTGCTCTGGGCGGGGTGACCCAGTACTTC. This encodes CASSALGGVTQYF.

The DNA for the CDR3 is TGTGCCAGCAGTGCCTATGCGGTACTCTACAATGAGCAGTTCTTC. Translating it yields CASSAYAVLYNEQFF. The chain is built from TRBV6-2 or TRBV6-3 and TRBJ2-1; unclear D gene. This CDR3 is 15 amino acids long. Germline assignment: CDR1 MNHEY and CDR2 SVGEGT. Trimming stripped 5 bases from V and 3 bases from J, with 14 bases between.

The V call is TRBV7-9, the J call TRBJ2-2; a weak D match, TRBD2 (6 bases). The CDR3 sequence is 15 residues long. V dropped 8 bases and J dropped 3 bases, with 16 bases sitting between them. Germline V lookup: CDR1 SEHNR, CDR2 FQNEAQ (reference sequence). CDR3: CASPIGTWDTGELFF. The CDR3 DNA sequence: TGTGCCAGCCCAATCGGGACTTGGGACACCGGGGAGCTGTTTTTT.